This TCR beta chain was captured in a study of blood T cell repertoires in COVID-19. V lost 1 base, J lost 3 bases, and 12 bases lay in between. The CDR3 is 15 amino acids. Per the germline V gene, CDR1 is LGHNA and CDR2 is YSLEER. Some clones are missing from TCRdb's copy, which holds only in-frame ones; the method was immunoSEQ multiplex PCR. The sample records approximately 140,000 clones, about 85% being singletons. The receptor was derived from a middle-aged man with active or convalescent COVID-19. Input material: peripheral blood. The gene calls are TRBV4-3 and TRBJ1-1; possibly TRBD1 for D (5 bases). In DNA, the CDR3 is TGCGCCAGCAGCCAAGGTTGGCAGACAGACACTGAAGCTTTCTTT. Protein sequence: CASSQGWQTDTEAFF.